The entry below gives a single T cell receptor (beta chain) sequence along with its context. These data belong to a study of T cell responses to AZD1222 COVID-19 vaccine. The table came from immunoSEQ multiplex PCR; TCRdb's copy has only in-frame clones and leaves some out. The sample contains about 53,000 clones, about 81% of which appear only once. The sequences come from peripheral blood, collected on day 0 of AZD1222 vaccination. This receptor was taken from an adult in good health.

For the CDR3, the DNA is TGTGCCAGCACCAGGCTCAATGAGCAGTTCTTC. Translated: CASTRLNEQFF. The V gene is TRBV2, the J gene TRBJ2-1; D is unresolved. Germline V CDR1 and CDR2: SNHLY, FYNNEI. The CDR3 runs to 11 residues. V gave up 7 bases and J gave up 6 bases, with 7 bases separating them.